This TCR beta chain was identified during a study of T cell changes during pregnancy in multiple sclerosis. The CDR3 is 14 residues long. With 5 bases removed from V and 6 bases from J, the gap between germline ends came to 16 bases. Germline CDR1 is MNHEY and CDR2 is SMNVEV (reference sequence). Sequencing used immunoSEQ multiplex PCR; TCRdb keeps in-frame clones, though not all of them. The sample holds tens of thousands of clones, almost 97% seen once. The receptor comes from a female donor with multiple sclerosis, enrolled in a pregnancy study. The source was CD8+ T cells from peripheral blood mononuclear cells, collected after pregnancy. The chain links TRBV27 to TRBJ1-2; TRBD1 might be the D (6 bases). CDR3 DNA sequence: TGTGCCAGCAGTCCCCCCGGGGGGCGTAATGGCTACACCTTC. This codes for CASSPPGGRNGYTF.